The present T cell receptor (beta chain) was sequenced within a study of spatial heterogeneity in lung cancer. TCRdb re-called the 5' RACE reads through MiXCR, storing one row per CDR3 protein. The sample includes tens of thousands of distinct CDR3 sequences, about 12% of them seen just once. There are 15 residues in the CDR3. The time point here: sample taken at primary tumor resection. The study sequenced unsorted whole RNA from tumor, nontumor lung or frozen PBMC. Samples were obtained from 65 to 80 donors, all untreated early-stage non-small cell lung cancer patients. About this clonotype itself: One end of the junction varies from germline; a read error may be responsible.

J is TRBJ1-4 and V is TRBV12-3 or TRBV12-4; no firm D call. The sequence was collected from a female donor with early-stage non-small cell lung cancer. The input for sequencing was PBMCs, taken at surgery. CDR3 nucleotide sequence: TGTGCCAGCAGCCGTCGGGCGGCGGGTAATGAAGAACTGTTTTTT. Translated: CASSRRAAGNEELFF.